The next 8 T cell receptor beta chains were all read from a single sample in a study of tumor-infiltrating lymphocytes in oesophageal squamous cell carcinoma. Each CDR3 protein gets one entry after TCRdb re-called the PCR reads with MiXCR. The repertoire holds fewer than 20,000 distinct CDR3 sequences, with roughly 41% as singletons. Sequences were obtained from normal esophageal tissue next to the tumor. These receptors were collected from a male donor with esophageal squamous cell carcinoma.

This rearrangement joins TRBV20-1 to TRBJ1-1, with 10 bases lining up with TRBD2. The J call is doubtful: the DNA matches TRBJ2-1 better. Germline loops: CDR1 DFQATT, CDR2 SNEGSKA (reference sequence). The CDR3 consists of 17 residues. The CDR3 region has the DNA TGCAGTGCTAGTCCCTATGGACTAGCGGACGCCTACAATGAGCAGTTCTTC. Amino acid sequence: CSASPYGLADAYNEQFF.

This chain links TRBV7-3 with TRBJ2-7, with 8 bases identical to TRBD2. The J call may not be correct, given that the DNA end is closer to TRBJ2-1. The CDR3 extends over 14 amino acids. The germline gives CDR1 SGHTA, CDR2 FQGTGA. The DNA for the CDR3 is TGTGCCAGCAGCTCTTCCGGGACTAGGAATGAGCAGTTCTTC. This codes for CASSSSGTRNEQFF.

The rearrangement uses TRBV7-3 and TRBJ2-3, with 9 bases aligning to TRBD1. The ends lost 1 base at V and 2 bases at J; junction bases unmatched: 4. Germline CDR1 reads SGHTA; CDR2 reads FQGTGA. CDR3 length: 16 residues. The CDR3 nucleotides read TGTGCCAGCAGCTTAAACTGGGACAGGGCCACAGATACGCAGTATTTT. It yields the protein CASSLNWDRATDTQYF.

The chain links TRBV20-1 to TRBJ2-2; a possible D gene is TRBD2 (5 bases). V was cut by 3 bases and J by 8 bases, with 16 bases left in between. The germline V gene encodes CDR1 DFQATT and CDR2 SNEGSKA (reference sequence). CDR3 length: 14 residues. Written as DNA, the CDR3 is TGCAGTGCTAGGGTCGGACGGGATGGGGGGGAGCTGTTTTTT. The encoded protein is CSARVGRDGGELFF.

J is TRBJ2-2 and V is TRBV24-1; 7 nucleotides agree with TRBD1. The junction had 1 base not matched to a gene; V was cut back by 9 bases and J by 1 base. CDR1 and CDR2 (germline): KGHDR, SFDVKD. This CDR3 comprises 13 residues. The CDR3 here is CATRDRNTGELFF. CDR3 DNA: TGTGCCACCCGGGACAGGAACACCGGGGAGCTGTTTTTT.

In its sample, this clonotype was seen many times. The chain links TRBV5-1 to TRBJ2-2; 9 bases map to TRBD1. The V gene's germline CDR1 is SGHRS and CDR2 YFSETQ. V shed 2 bases and J 3 bases; nucleotides not matched to a gene: 5. This CDR3 spans 16 amino acids. CDR3 DNA sequence: TGCGCCAGCAGCTTATCTAGACAGGGGGACACCGGGGAGCTGTTTTTT. As protein: CASSLSRQGDTGELFF. Variable domain in full (rest from reference TRBV5-1 and TRBJ2-2): KAGVTQTPRYLIKTRGQQVTLSCSPISGHRSVSWYQQTPGQGLQFLFEYFSETQRNKGNFPGRFSGRQFSNSRSEMNVSTLELGDSALYLCASSLSRQGDTGELFFGEGSRLTVL.

The rearrangement joins TRBV27 to TRBJ2-4, with a weak D call TRBD1 (6 bases). The CDR3 totals 14 residues. The V gene lost 6 bases and the J gene lost 8 bases, with 17 bases spanning the gap. Germline V lookup: CDR1 MNHEY, CDR2 SMNVEV (reference sequence). For the CDR3, the DNA is TGTGCCAGCAGCCACGCTAAGGCAGGGGACATTCAGTACTTC. Its translation is CASSHAKAGDIQYF.

This chain joins TRBV7-2 and TRBJ2-1; D may be TRBD1 (5 bases). The end of the DNA is better explained by TRBJ1-2, so the J call may be wrong. This CDR3 region has 14 residues. Germline CDR1 is SGHTA and CDR2 is FQGNSA. The CDR3 protein is CASSRQGNLPHYTF. The CDR3 region has the DNA TGTGCCAGCAGCCGTCAGGGCAATTTACCCCACTACACCTTC.